A single sample is the source of the 25 T cell receptor beta chains below, sequenced in a study of shared clonotypes between healthy human individuals. Generated by immunoSEQ multiplex PCR, the TCRdb table keeps only in-frame clones and is missing some. The data contain hundreds of thousands of clones, 96% of them singletons. Positive CCR7 selection of CD45RO-negative cells yielded the naive CD8 cells, and terminally differentiated effector memory CD45RA+ cells were excluded. Sequenced: naive CD8+ T cells sorted from blood. Receptor source: a man between 25 and 39 years old in good health.

The chain is built from TRBV7-8 and TRBJ2-7, with 10 bases aligning to TRBD2. There are 15 residues in the CDR3. V was pared by 1 base and J by 3 bases, with 3 bases of the junction left unmatched. Germline-derived CDR1 and CDR2 are SGHVS and FQNEAQ. This CDR3 reads CASSLVLAGDYEQYF. CDR3 DNA: TGTGCCAGCAGCTTAGTCCTAGCGGGAGACTACGAGCAGTACTTC.

The chain joins TRBV2 to TRBJ2-7; tentatively, D is TRBD1 or TRBD2 (6 bases each). This CDR3 comprises 14 residues. Between the trimmed V and J ends, which lost 4 bases and 3 bases, there was a span of 13 bases. Germline assignment: CDR1 SNHLY and CDR2 FYNNEI. The CDR3 sequence: CASSGGDTRYEQYF. The CDR3 bases are TGTGCCAGCAGTGGGGGGGACACTCGCTACGAGCAGTACTTC.

The CDR3 region has the DNA TGTGCCAGCAAAGGTTCTGTGAACACTGAAGCTTTCTTT. Translation: CASKGSVNTEAFF. The V and J genes are TRBV5-4 and TRBJ1-1, with no clear D. V was pared by 6 bases and J by 0 bases, with 9 bases between. The V gene's germline CDR1 is SGHNT and CDR2 YYREEE (reference sequence). This CDR3 region has 13 residues.

The chain recombines TRBV15 with TRBJ2-3, with 7 bases identical to TRBD1. CDR3 size: 22 residues. From germline, CDR1 is LNHNV and CDR2 YYDKDF (reference sequence). After removal of 3 bases from V and 0 bases from J, the junction contained 24 bases not matched to a gene. The CDR3 DNA reads as TGTGCCACCAGCAGCGCCCGGACAGGACGCCACCCAAAATCTCCAAGCACAGATACGCAGTATTTT. It specifies CATSSARTGRHPKSPSTDTQYF.

The gene calls are TRBV7-9 and TRBJ2-1, with 8 nucleotides matching TRBD2. With 5 bases clipped from V and 6 bases from J, the junction kept 9 bases outside the gene matches. This CDR3 is built from 15 residues. The germline V gene encodes CDR1 SEHNR and CDR2 FQNEAQ (reference sequence). CDR3 protein: CASSGVFGLANEQFF. The CDR3, as DNA: TGTGCCAGCAGCGGTGTTTTCGGACTAGCCAATGAGCAGTTCTTC.

The rearrangement joins TRBV7-9 to TRBJ1-2; 11 bases align to TRBD1. The V and J ends lost 6 bases and 7 bases, in that order; junction bases with no gene match: 4. The germline V gene encodes CDR1 SEHNR and CDR2 FQNEAQ (reference sequence). CDR3 size: 13 residues. The CDR3 protein is CASRGTGGFGYTF. Here the CDR3 DNA reads TGTGCCAGCAGAGGGACAGGGGGGTTTGGCTACACCTTC.

Remarks on this clone: This same CDR3 is encoded by further DNA sequences in the sample. The chain links TRBV9 to TRBJ1-2; D unresolved. The CDR3 consists of 11 residues. The germline gives CDR1 SGDLS, CDR2 YYNGEE. The V end lost 5 bases, the J end lost 4 bases, and 6 bases lay between the germline ends. CDR3 loop: CASSSRYGYTF. DNA for the CDR3: TGTGCCAGCAGTTCCCGCTATGGCTACACCTTC.

This chain connects TRBV5-6 to TRBJ2-7; D remains ambiguous. The CDR3 spans 12 residues. CDR1 is SGHDT, CDR2 YYEEEE, per germline. V was cut by 1 base and J by 4 bases, with 6 bases left in between. CDR3 bases: TGTGCCAGCAGCTTGCAGGAGTACGAGCAGTACTTC. This sequence encodes CASSLQEYEQYF.

This chain joins TRBV9 and TRBJ2-2; 7 nucleotides align to TRBD2. The CDR3 covers 15 residues. Germline V lookup: CDR1 SGDLS, CDR2 YYNGEE. V lost 7 bases and J lost 4; bases outside the gene matches: 10. CDR3 residues: CASSETPGGTGELFF. CDR3 DNA: TGTGCCAGCTCCGAGACCCCGGGGGGCACCGGGGAGCTGTTTTTT.

This chain links TRBV28 with TRBJ2-7; D remains ambiguous. CDR1 and CDR2 from the germline V gene are MDHEN and SYDVKM. V shed 3 bases and J shed 2 bases, with 23 bases lying between them. The length of the CDR3 is 18 residues. In DNA, the CDR3 is TGTGCCAGCAGTTTTCTACGCCATCAAGTGGTGGAGCCCTACGAGCAGTACTTC. Its translation is CASSFLRHQVVEPYEQYF.

Comment on this clone: The same CDR3 arises from other DNA sequences in this sample as well. The chain has TRBV7-9 and TRBJ2-7, with 7 bases fitting TRBD1. V was pared by 5 bases and J by 4 bases, with 5 bases of the junction left unmatched. Germline values: CDR1 SEHNR, CDR2 FQNEAQ (reference sequence). The CDR3 spans 13 residues. The CDR3 spells CASSARDRYEQYF. As DNA, the CDR3 is TGTGCCAGCAGCGCACGGGACAGATACGAGCAGTACTTC.

This rearrangement joins TRBV29-1 to TRBJ2-1, with D hard to call. The CDR3 is 15 amino acids. Trimming took off 4 bases at V and 0 bases at J, with 13 bases between the two ends. Germline V lookup: CDR1 SQVTM, CDR2 ANQGSEA. The CDR3: CSVALAASSYNEQFF. CDR3 bases: TGCAGCGTTGCCCTCGCGGCTAGCTCCTACAATGAGCAGTTCTTC.

This clone was recorded only once. The chain couples TRBV5-1 to TRBJ2-1; 13 bases are shared with TRBD2. Losses at the gene ends were 4 bases for V and 4 bases for J; bases not matched to a gene: 8. Germline CDR1 and CDR2: SGHRS and YFSETQ. This CDR3 is 17 amino acids long. The CDR3 nucleotides read TGCGCCAGCAGCCCCATGGGGGGACTAGCGGGATACAATGAGCAGTTCTTC. Its translation: CASSPMGGLAGYNEQFF.

The V call is TRBV4-2, the J call TRBJ1-1; 7 bases fit TRBD1. Germline CDR1 reads LGHNA; CDR2 reads YNFKEQ. This CDR3 region has 13 residues. Trimming removed 11 bases from V and 4 bases from J; junction bases left unmatched: 10. CDR3 bases: TGTGCCCTCATCAGGGGGGGGTTCACTGAAGCTTTCTTT. Its translation is CALIRGGFTEAFF.

V gene TRBV5-1 combines with J gene TRBJ2-1; 7 nucleotides match TRBD1. The CDR3 runs 14 residues. Per germline, CDR1 SGHRS and CDR2 YFSETQ. Trimming took 3 bases from V and 5 from J; bases not matched to a gene: 5. CDR3 DNA sequence: TGCGCCAGCAGCTCCCTAGACAGGGACAATGAGCAGTTCTTC. Translated, it gives CASSSLDRDNEQFF.

V gene TRBV7-9 combines with J gene TRBJ2-1; 9 bases are a match to TRBD1. The CDR3 is 15 amino acids. The V gene's germline CDR1 is SEHNR and CDR2 FQNEAQ (reference sequence). V was pared by 6 bases and J by 8 bases, with 11 bases of the junction left unmatched. The CDR3 DNA reads TGTGCCAGCAGGTTCGGACAGGGGCAAATCGATGAGCAGTTCTTC. Translated: CASRFGQGQIDEQFF.

The genes are TRBV7-6 and TRBJ2-1, with TRBD1 matching over 8 bases. Germline CDR1 and CDR2: SGHVS and FNYEAQ. J lost 0 bases, V lost 4 bases, and 14 bases had no gene match. The CDR3 runs 19 residues. The CDR3, as DNA: TGTGCCAGCAGCTCGCGACAGGGGAGCCTAGTGTACTCCTACAATGAGCAGTTCTTC. It yields the protein CASSSRQGSLVYSYNEQFF.

The V gene is TRBV14, the J gene TRBJ2-1; TRBD2 agrees at 8 bases. The germline V gene encodes CDR1 SGHDN and CDR2 FVKESK. J gave up 8 bases and V 3 bases, and 9 bases lay outside the gene matches. CDR3 length: 15 residues. CDR3 bases: TGTGCCAGCAGCCAGGGGACCGGGAGGGGGTATGAGCAGTTCTTC. It codes for CASSQGTGRGYEQFF. Full variable domain (remainder filled in from reference TRBV14 and TRBJ2-1): EAGVTQFPSHSVIEKGQTVTLRCDPISGHDNLYWYRRVMGKEIKFLLHFVKESKQDESGMPNNRFLAERTGGTYSTLKVQPAELEDSGVYFCASSQGTGRGYEQFFGPGTRLTVL.

This clone was seen just once. The V gene is TRBV5-1, the J gene TRBJ2-7; perhaps TRBD2 as D (6 bases). Germline V lookup: CDR1 SGHRS, CDR2 YFSETQ. V was shortened by 2 bases and J by 0 bases, with 12 bases between the two germline ends. This CDR3 is 15 amino acids long. The DNA of the CDR3 is TGCGCCAGCAGCTTAGGTCTAGCGATCTCCTACGAGCAGTACTTC. Amino acids: CASSLGLAISYEQYF.

This chain joins TRBV6-1 and TRBJ2-5, with 7 bases lining up with TRBD2. Germline CDR1 MNHNS, CDR2 SASEGT. The J segment lost 5 bases and the V segment lost 1 base, leaving 10 bases of the junction unmatched. CDR3 length: 16 residues. The CDR3 DNA is TGTGCCAGCAGTGAAGTGGGAGGGACCTTTTGGGAGACCCAGTACTTC. This encodes CASSEVGGTFWETQYF.

V and J are TRBV5-6 and TRBJ2-7; D gene ambiguous. Trimming cost V 0 bases and J 2 bases, with 9 bases left between them. There are 14 residues in the CDR3. The germline gives CDR1 SGHDT, CDR2 YYEEEE. The CDR3 protein is CASSLARTTYEQYF. The CDR3 DNA reads TGTGCCAGCAGCTTGGCGCGAACGACCTACGAGCAGTACTTC.

The rearrangement joins TRBV7-9 to TRBJ2-7; a weak D match, TRBD2 (6 bases). The germline V gene encodes CDR1 SEHNR and CDR2 FQNEAQ (reference sequence). V lost 5 bases, J lost 2 bases, and 16 bases lay in between. This CDR3 is 15 amino acids long. CDR3 coding DNA: TGTGCCAGCAGCCCTCGGGACTCGGGGGCCTACGAGCAGTACTTC. It specifies CASSPRDSGAYEQYF.

The CDR3 nucleotides read TGTGCCAGCAAGGGGGACACCGGGGAGCTGTTTTTT. It translates to CASKGDTGELFF. The chain carries TRBV7-9 and TRBJ2-2, with TRBD1 as a possible D gene (6 bases). V gave up 7 bases and J gave up 3 bases, with 6 bases separating them. Germline V lookup: CDR1 SEHNR, CDR2 FQNEAQ (reference sequence). The CDR3 is made up of 12 amino acids.

The chain couples TRBV10-3 to TRBJ1-2; D is ambiguous. The CDR3 contains 12 residues. Trimming shortened V by 10 bases and J by 4 bases, and 13 bases separated the two germline ends. The germline CDR1 and CDR2 sequences are ENHRY and SYGVKD. CDR3 bases: TGTGCCACCTCAGGACGGTCCTATGGCTACACCTTC. This translates into CATSGRSYGYTF.

With respect to this clone: Other nucleotide sequences in the sample specify the same CDR3. CDR3 loop: CASSQAGVEQFF. CDR3 sequence (DNA): TGCGCCAGCAGCCAAGCGGGAGTTGAGCAGTTCTTC. The chain links TRBV4-1 to TRBJ2-1, with D perhaps matching TRBD2 (6 bases). V gave up 1 base and J gave up 9 bases, with 7 bases separating them. This CDR3 comprises 12 residues. From germline, CDR1 is MGHRA and CDR2 YSYEKL.